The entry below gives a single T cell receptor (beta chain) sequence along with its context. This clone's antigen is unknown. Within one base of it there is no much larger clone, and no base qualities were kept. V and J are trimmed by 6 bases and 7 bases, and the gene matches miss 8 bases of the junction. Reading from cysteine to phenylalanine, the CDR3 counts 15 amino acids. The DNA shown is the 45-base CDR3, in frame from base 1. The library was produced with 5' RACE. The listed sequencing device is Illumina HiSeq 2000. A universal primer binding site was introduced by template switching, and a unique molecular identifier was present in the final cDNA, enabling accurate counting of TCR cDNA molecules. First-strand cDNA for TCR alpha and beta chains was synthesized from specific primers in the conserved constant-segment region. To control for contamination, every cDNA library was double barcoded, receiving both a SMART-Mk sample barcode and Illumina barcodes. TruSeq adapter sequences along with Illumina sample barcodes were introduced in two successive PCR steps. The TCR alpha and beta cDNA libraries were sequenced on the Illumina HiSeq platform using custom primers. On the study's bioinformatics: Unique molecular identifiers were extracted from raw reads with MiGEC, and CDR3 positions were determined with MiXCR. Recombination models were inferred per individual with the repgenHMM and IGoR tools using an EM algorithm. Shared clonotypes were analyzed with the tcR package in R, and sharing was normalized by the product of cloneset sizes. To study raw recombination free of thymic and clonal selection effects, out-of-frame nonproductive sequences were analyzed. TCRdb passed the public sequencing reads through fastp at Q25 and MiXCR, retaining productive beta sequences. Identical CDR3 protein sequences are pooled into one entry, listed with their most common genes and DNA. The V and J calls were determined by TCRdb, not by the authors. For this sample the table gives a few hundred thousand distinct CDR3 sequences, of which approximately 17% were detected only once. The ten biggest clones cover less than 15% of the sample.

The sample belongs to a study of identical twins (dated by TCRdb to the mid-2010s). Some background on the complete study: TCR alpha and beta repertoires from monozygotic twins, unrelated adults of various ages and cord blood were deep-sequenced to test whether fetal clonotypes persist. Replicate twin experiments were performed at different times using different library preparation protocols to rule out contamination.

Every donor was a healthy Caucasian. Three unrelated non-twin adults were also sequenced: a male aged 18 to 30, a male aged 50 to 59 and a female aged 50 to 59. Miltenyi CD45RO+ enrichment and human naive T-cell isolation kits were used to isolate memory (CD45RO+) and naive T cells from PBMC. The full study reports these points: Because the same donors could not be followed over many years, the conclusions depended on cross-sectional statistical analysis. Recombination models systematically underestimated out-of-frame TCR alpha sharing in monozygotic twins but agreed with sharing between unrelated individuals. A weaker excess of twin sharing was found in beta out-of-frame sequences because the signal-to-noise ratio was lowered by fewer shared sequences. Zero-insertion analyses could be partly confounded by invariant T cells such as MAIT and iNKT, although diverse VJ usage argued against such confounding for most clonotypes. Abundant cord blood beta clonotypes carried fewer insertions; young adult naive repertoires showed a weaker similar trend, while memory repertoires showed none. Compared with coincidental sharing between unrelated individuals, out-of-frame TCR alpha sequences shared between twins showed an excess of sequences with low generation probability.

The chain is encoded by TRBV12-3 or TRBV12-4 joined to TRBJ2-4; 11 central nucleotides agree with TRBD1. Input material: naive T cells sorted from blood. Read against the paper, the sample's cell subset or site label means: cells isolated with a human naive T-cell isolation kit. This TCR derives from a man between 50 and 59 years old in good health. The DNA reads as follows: TGTGCCAGCAGGCCGGGACAGGGGGTGAGGAACATTCAGTACTTC. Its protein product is CASRPGQGVRNIQYF.